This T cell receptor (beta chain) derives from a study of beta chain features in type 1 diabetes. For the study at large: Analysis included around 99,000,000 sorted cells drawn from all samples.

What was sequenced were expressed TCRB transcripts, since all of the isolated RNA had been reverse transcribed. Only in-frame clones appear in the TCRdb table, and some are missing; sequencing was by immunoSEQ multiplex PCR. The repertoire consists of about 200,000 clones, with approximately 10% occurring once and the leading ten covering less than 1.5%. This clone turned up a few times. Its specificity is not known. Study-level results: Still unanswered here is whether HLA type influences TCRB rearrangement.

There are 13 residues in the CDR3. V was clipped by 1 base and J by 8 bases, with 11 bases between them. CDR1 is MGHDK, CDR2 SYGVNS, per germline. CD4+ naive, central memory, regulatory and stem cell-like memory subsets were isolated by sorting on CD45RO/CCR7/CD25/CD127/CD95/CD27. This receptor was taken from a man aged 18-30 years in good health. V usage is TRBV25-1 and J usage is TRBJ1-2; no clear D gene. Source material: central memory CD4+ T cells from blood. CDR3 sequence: CASSEFRMSGYTF. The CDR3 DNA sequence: TGTGCCAGCAGTGAATTTAGGATGTCAGGCTACACCTTC.